This TCR beta chain was recovered during a study of CD8+CD57+ T cells in acquired aplastic anemia. About the study: Sorted CD4+ and CD8+ cell DNA averaged approximately 3 ug. An average of approximately 11 million reads for CD4+ cells was obtained from healthy donors. Study-wide findings and caveats: CD8+ Simpson's diversity did not differ significantly between patients and controls. The same twenty-nine CD8+ CDR3 sequences occurred in patients and in controls.

Genomic DNA constituted the template upon which TCR beta VDJ and CDR3 profiling was performed. TCRdb processed the reads anew with MiXCR; each CDR3 protein has one entry. This table has some 200,000 distinct CDR3 sequences, 30% to 40% appearing once. This clonotype was observed at least ten times. As yet, its antigen is unknown. V was pared by 3 bases and J by 4 bases, with 12 bases between. The CDR3 has 14 amino acids. Germline V lookup: CDR1 LNHNV, CDR2 YYDKDF (reference sequence). V usage is TRBV15 and J usage is TRBJ1-2, with D unresolved. Sequencing was performed on sorted CD4+, CD8+, or CD8+CD57+ T cells (not recorded which) from PBMCs. The receptor's source is a human donor in good health, serving as a control. This CDR3 is CATSSLKGLYGYTF. The CDR3 nucleotides read TGTGCCACCAGCAGTCTAAAGGGCCTCTATGGCTACACCTTC.